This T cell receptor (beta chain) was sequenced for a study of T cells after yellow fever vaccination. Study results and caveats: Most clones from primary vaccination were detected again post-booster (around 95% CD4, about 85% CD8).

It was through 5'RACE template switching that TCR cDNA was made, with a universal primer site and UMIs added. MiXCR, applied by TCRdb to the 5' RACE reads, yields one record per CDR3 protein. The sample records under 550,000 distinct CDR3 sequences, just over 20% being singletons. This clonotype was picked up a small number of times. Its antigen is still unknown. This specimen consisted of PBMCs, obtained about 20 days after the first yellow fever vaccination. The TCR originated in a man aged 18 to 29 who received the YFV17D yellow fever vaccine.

Written as DNA, the CDR3 is TGTGCCAGCAGCCATCCGATCCAGAGCATTCAGTACTTC. It translates to CASSHPIQSIQYF. The genes are TRBV7-2 and TRBJ2-4; no clear D. The CDR3 sequence is 13 residues long. V was shortened by 5 bases and J by 9 bases, with 14 bases between the two germline ends. The germline gives CDR1 SGHTA, CDR2 FQGNSA.